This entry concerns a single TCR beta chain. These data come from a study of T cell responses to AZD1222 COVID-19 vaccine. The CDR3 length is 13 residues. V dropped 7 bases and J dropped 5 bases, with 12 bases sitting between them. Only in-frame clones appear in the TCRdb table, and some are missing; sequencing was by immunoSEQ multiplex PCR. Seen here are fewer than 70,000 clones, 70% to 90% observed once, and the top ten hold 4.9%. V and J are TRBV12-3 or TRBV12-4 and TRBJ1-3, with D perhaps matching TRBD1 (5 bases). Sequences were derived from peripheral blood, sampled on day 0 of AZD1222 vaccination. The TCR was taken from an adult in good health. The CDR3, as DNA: TGTGCCAGCACCAGGCAGGGTAGAAACACCATATATTTT. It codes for CASTRQGRNTIYF.